The rows below give T cell receptor beta chains drawn from one sample of a study of T-cell reconstitution after alpha-beta-depleted transplantation in children. TCRdb reanalysed the PCR reads using MiXCR and keeps one entry per CDR3 protein. Seen here are 200,000 to 250,000 distinct CDR3 sequences, roughly a tenth observed once, and the top ten hold 28%. The starting material was PBMCs, obtained before TCRalphabeta/CD19-depleted stem cell transplant. The source is a child under two years old with acute myeloid leukemia, due to receive a stem cell transplant. Both conserved end residues are part of each CDR3. The D gene is left open where the match is weak. Size values are once, few and many counts, or a class for expanded clones, and some rows have none.

cdr3_length	v_call	clone_size	d_call	j_call	cdr3_aa	cdr3_nt
15	TRBV27	many	TRBD1	TRBJ2-1	CASSLSWDRVNEQFF	TGTGCCAGCAGTTTATCCTGGGACAGGGTCAATGAGCAGTTCTTC
14	TRBV5-1	many	NA	TRBJ2-1	CASSLEFWNNEQFF	TGCGCCAGCAGCTTGGAGTTCTGGAACAATGAGCAGTTCTTC
15	TRBV4-3	few	TRBD2	TRBJ2-3	CASSPLSGGTDTQYF	TGCGCCAGCAGCCCCCTCAGCGGGGGCACAGATACGCAGTATTTT
13	TRBV7-2	many	NA	TRBJ1-5	CASSLVNNQPQHF	TGTGCCAGCAGCTTAGTTAACAATCAGCCCCAGCATTTT
13	TRBV7-9	many	NA	TRBJ1-1	CASRARQNTEAFF	TGTGCCAGCAGAGCAAGACAGAACACTGAAGCTTTCTTT
13	TRBV28	few	NA	TRBJ2-3	CASTPGAADTQYF	TGTGCCAGCACCCCCGGAGCCGCAGATACGCAGTATTTT
12	TRBV19	NA	NA	TRBJ1-5	CASSPSGRPQHF	TGTGCCAGTAGTCCAAGCGGTCGGCCCCAGCATTTT
16	TRBV4-2	many	TRBD2	TRBJ2-1	CASSQGSTSGFYEQFF	TGTGCCAGCAGCCAAGGATCCACTAGCGGGTTTTATGAGCAGTTCTTC
13	TRBV6-6	many	NA	TRBJ2-1	CASSTGSVNEQFF	TGTGCCAGCAGTACAGGGTCGGTCAATGAGCAGTTCTTC
13	TRBV20-1	many	NA	TRBJ1-4	CSAADSNYEKLFF	TGCAGTGCCGCGGACAGTAACTATGAAAAACTGTTTTTT
12	TRBV29-1	many	NA	TRBJ2-5	CRYLILGETQYF	TGCAGATACTTAATCCTCGGCGAGACCCAGTACTTC
14	TRBV5-1	many	TRBD2	TRBJ2-1	CASSLGSGGNEQFF	TGCGCCAGCAGCTTAGGTAGCGGGGGCAATGAGCAGTTCTTC
11	TRBV29-1	many	TRBD2	TRBJ2-1	CSAGGGNEQFF	TGCAGCGCGGGGGGGGGCAATGAGCAGTTCTTC
16	TRBV5-1	many	NA	TRBJ2-1	CASSLDGAPRNNEQFF	TGCGCCAGCAGCTTGGATGGGGCCCCGAGGAACAATGAGCAGTTCTTC
12	TRBV10-3	many	NA	TRBJ2-5	CAISHSQETQYF	TGTGCCATCAGTCATAGTCAAGAGACCCAGTACTTC
17	TRBV6-4	many	TRBD1	TRBJ1-4	CASGISGQRGTNEKLFF	TGTGCCAGCGGAATTTCGGGACAGCGAGGAACTAATGAAAAACTGTTTTTT
11	TRBV20-1	many	NA	TRBJ2-7	CSASPSYEQYF	TGCAGTGCTTCACCTTCCTACGAGCAGTACTTC
15	TRBV4-2	NA	NA	TRBJ2-1	CASSLRDSIPNEQFF	TGTGCCAGCAGCCTCCGGGACTCAATCCCGAATGAGCAGTTCTTC
14	TRBV28	few	NA	TRBJ1-4	CASNAGGANEKLFF	TGTGCCAGCAACGCTGGGGGGGCTAATGAAAAACTGTTTTTT
17	TRBV5-1	many	TRBD2	TRBJ2-7	CASSPGLAGVGTYEQYF	TGCGCCAGCAGCCCGGGACTAGCGGGGGTGGGAACCTACGAGCAGTACTTC
13	TRBV7-9	NA	NA	TRBJ1-1	CASSLGGVLEAFF	TGTGCCAGCAGCTTGGGAGGAGTCCTTGAAGCTTTCTTT
13	TRBV23-1	many	NA	TRBJ2-5	CASSQPLWETQYF	TGCGCCAGCAGTCAACCGTTGTGGGAGACCCAGTACTTC
13	TRBV10-2	NA	NA	TRBJ1-5	CASSGDFQGPQHF	TGCGCCAGCAGTGGAGACTTCCAAGGGCCCCAGCATTTT
16	TRBV12-3/TRBV12-4	many	NA	TRBJ1-5	CASSGGGAYSNQPQHF	TGTGCCAGCAGTGGGGGGGGGGCTTATAGCAATCAGCCCCAGCATTTT
12	TRBV20-1	few	TRBD1	TRBJ2-7	CSATDRDYEQYF	TGCAGTGCTACGGACAGGGACTACGAGCAGTACTTC
14	TRBV4-1	many	NA	TRBJ1-1	CASTSLGVNTEAFF	TGCGCCAGCACTTCATTGGGGGTGAACACTGAAGCTTTCTTT
12	TRBV2	many	NA	TRBJ2-1	CASSIDRNEQFF	TGTGCCAGCAGTATAGACCGCAATGAGCAGTTCTTC
15	TRBV20-1	many	TRBD2	TRBJ2-2	CSAIASGRASGELFF	TGCAGTGCTATAGCTAGCGGGAGGGCCTCCGGGGAGCTGTTTTTT
14	TRBV11-2	many	TRBD1	TRBJ2-4	CASRPPGGENIQYF	TGTGCCAGCAGACCCCCAGGGGGCGAAAACATTCAGTACTTC
16	TRBV7-2	many	TRBD1	TRBJ1-5	CASSLGRGRGEQPQHF	TGTGCCAGCAGCTTAGGGAGGGGGCGCGGGGAGCAGCCCCAGCATTTT
15	TRBV11-2	NA	TRBD2	TRBJ2-5	CASSFGSGGKETQYF	TGTGCCAGCAGCTTTGGTAGCGGGGGGAAAGAGACCCAGTACTTC
15	TRBV11-3	many	NA	TRBJ2-3	CASSLGRTDTDTQYF	TGTGCCAGCAGCTTAGGCCGGACAGATACAGATACGCAGTATTTT
13	TRBV13	NA	NA	TRBJ2-7	CASSSRNFYEQYF	TGTGCCAGCAGCTCTCGGAACTTCTACGAGCAGTACTTC
13	TRBV5-1	many	NA	TRBJ1-1	CASFSSGETEAFF	TGCGCCAGCTTTTCGTCAGGGGAAACTGAAGCTTTCTTT
14	TRBV7-2	NA	TRBD2	TRBJ2-1	CASSWLAGGHEQFF	TGTGCCAGCAGCTGGCTAGCGGGGGGGCATGAGCAGTTCTTC
16	TRBV7-9	many	NA	TRBJ1-1	CASSLARILKNTEAFF	TGTGCCAGCAGCTTAGCGCGGATACTAAAGAACACTGAAGCTTTCTTT
15	TRBV6-1	many	TRBD2	TRBJ2-7	CASSERSGRAYEQYF	TGTGCCAGCAGTGAAAGGAGCGGGAGGGCATACGAGCAGTACTTC
14	TRBV10-3	many	TRBD1	TRBJ2-2	CAISGTGNTGELFF	TGTGCCATCAGTGGGACAGGGAACACCGGGGAGCTGTTTTTT
12	TRBV28	many	NA	TRBJ1-1	CASSLPGVGAFF	TGTGCCAGCAGTTTACCGGGGGTTGGGGCTTTCTTT
14	TRBV6-5	few	NA	TRBJ2-5	CASSYEGSRETQYF	TGTGCCAGCAGTTACGAGGGTTCGAGAGAGACCCAGTACTTC
17	TRBV6-1	many	TRBD1	TRBJ1-5	CASRRTGALNSNQPQHF	TGTGCCAGCAGAAGGACAGGGGCACTCAATAGCAATCAGCCCCAGCATTTT
14	TRBV4-1	NA	NA	TRBJ1-5	CASSQLVFNQPQHF	TGCGCCAGCAGCCAATTGGTCTTCAATCAGCCCCAGCATTTT
14	TRBV5-1	many	TRBD1	TRBJ2-7	CASSQTQGGYEQYF	TGCGCCAGCAGCCAAACACAGGGGGGATACGAGCAGTACTTC
14	TRBV27	many	TRBD1	TRBJ1-1	CASRTGGKSTEAFF	TGTGCCAGCAGAACAGGGGGCAAAAGCACTGAAGCTTTCTTT
18	TRBV5-1	many	NA	TRBJ2-7	CASSLASYVRDTPYEQYF	TGCGCCAGCAGCTTGGCCAGTTATGTCAGGGACACCCCCTACGAGCAGTACTTC
14	TRBV12-3/TRBV12-4	many	NA	TRBJ1-5	CASSLARHHQPQHF	TGTGCCAGCAGTTTAGCGCGGCACCATCAGCCCCAGCATTTT